These 30 T cell receptor beta chains came from one sample sequenced in a study of T cell responses to AZD1222 COVID-19 vaccine. The repertoire was sequenced with immunoSEQ multiplex PCR; TCRdb's copy has only in-frame clones and lacks some. The sample contains approximately 170,000 clones, more than 85% of which appear only once. Sequencing used peripheral blood, obtained on day 0 of AZD1222 vaccination. These receptors all stem from an adult in good health.

CDR3 region: CASSSGSGVEQYF. The CDR3 DNA is TGTGCCAGCAGTAGCGGGAGCGGGGTCGAGCAGTACTTC. The chain uses TRBV5-4 and TRBJ2-7, with 9 bases fitting TRBD2. Germline V gene sequence: CDR1 SGHNT, CDR2 YYREEE (reference sequence). V shed 5 bases, J shed 6 bases, and the junction held 6 bases outside the gene matches. This CDR3 spans 13 amino acids.

The chain couples TRBV4-1 to TRBJ2-1; 11 bases match TRBD2. CDR3 size: 16 residues. V trimming: 0 bases; J trimming: 5 bases; junction bases outside the gene matches: 3. CDR1 and CDR2 (germline): MGHRA, YSYEKL. The CDR3 DNA sequence: TGCGCCAGCAGCCAAGAACCTAGCGGGGGGAACAATGAGCAGTTCTTC. It specifies CASSQEPSGGNNEQFF.

The sample holds one count of this clone. V gene TRBV28 combines with J gene TRBJ2-7; TRBD2 matches at 9 bases. V was clipped by 1 base and J by 5 bases; unmatched bases: 6. The CDR3 loop spans 15 amino acids. Germline assignment: CDR1 MDHEN and CDR2 SYDVKM. The CDR3 nucleotides are TGTGCCAGCAGTTTATACGTAGCGGGAGCAAACGAGCAGTACTTC. Translation gives CASSLYVAGANEQYF. Full variable domain (outside the CDR3, taken from reference TRBV28 and TRBJ2-7): DVKVTQSSRYLVKRTGEKVFLECVQDMDHENMFWYRQDPGLGLRLIYFSYDVKMKEKGDIPEGYSVSREKKERFSLILESASTNQTSMYLCASSLYVAGANEQYFGPGTRLTVT.

This clone was counted between two and nine times. This chain links TRBV7-9 with TRBJ1-1, with D maybe TRBD1 (6 bases). Trimming removed 5 bases from V and 1 base from J, with 17 bases in between. The CDR3 contains 16 residues. CDR1 is SEHNR and CDR2 is FQNEAQ in the germline V gene (reference sequence). The CDR3 DNA follows: TGTGCCAGCAGCGTCCCCCCCGGGACAAGGAACACTGAAGCTTTCTTT. Protein product: CASSVPPGTRNTEAFF.

The chain carries TRBV18 and TRBJ1-1; D gene uncertain. CDR3 length: 16 residues. V was cut by 3 bases and J by 3 bases, with 17 bases left in between. CDR1 is KGHSH, CDR2 LQKENI, per germline. CDR3 DNA: TGTGCCAGCTCACCCGTCCCTAACAGAGGGTACACTGAAGCTTTCTTT. Translation: CASSPVPNRGYTEAFF.

This chain connects TRBV13 to TRBJ2-7; D uncertain. The CDR3 sequence is 15 residues long. V lost 3 bases, J lost 2 bases, and 14 bases lay in between. Germline V gene sequence: CDR1 PRHDT, CDR2 FYEKMQ (reference sequence). CDR3 in amino acids: CASSFVKGRPYEQYF. The CDR3 region has the DNA TGTGCCAGCAGCTTTGTTAAAGGGCGCCCCTACGAGCAGTACTTC.

The chain's CDR3 is CASSLANDEQFF. The CDR3 nucleotides are TGTGCCAGCAGCTTGGCCAACGATGAGCAGTTCTTC. The chain carries TRBV5-4 and TRBJ2-1; D is unresolved. Germline V gene data show CDR1 as SGHNT and CDR2 as YYREEE (reference sequence). CDR3 size: 12 residues. V lost 0 bases and J lost 8, with 6 bases in between.

In this sample, this clone turned up once. V usage is TRBV29-1 and J usage is TRBJ2-2, with D possibly TRBD1 on 5 matching bases. The germline V gene has CDR1 SQVTM and CDR2 ANQGSEA. V was shortened by 5 bases and J by 5 bases, with 9 bases between the two germline ends. The CDR3 runs 12 residues. The CDR3 spells CSVTRVTGELFF. The CDR3 nucleotides read TGCAGCGTTACCAGGGTAACCGGGGAGCTGTTTTTT.

The chain links TRBV5-6 to TRBJ1-1; D not resolved. Germline V lookup: CDR1 SGHDT, CDR2 YYEEEE. The V end lost 4 bases, the J end lost 0 bases, and 13 bases lay between the germline ends. CDR3 length equals 15 residues. In nucleotides, the CDR3 is TGTGCCAGCAGCATAACAGCGGTCCTGAACACTGAAGCTTTCTTT. Translating it yields CASSITAVLNTEAFF.

The rearrangement links TRBV3-1 (or the pseudogene TRBV3-2) to TRBJ1-6; TRBD1 agrees at 9 bases. This CDR3 is built from 17 residues. V lost 2 bases to trimming and J lost 7 bases; unmatched junction nucleotides: 9. The germline CDR1 and CDR2 sequences are LGHDT and YNNKEL (reference sequence). The CDR3 DNA is TGTGCCAGCAGCCAAACCTTGGGCGGACAGGGGAATTCACCCCTCCACTTT. Translated, it gives CASSQTLGGQGNSPLHF.

The chain is built from TRBV28 and TRBJ1-5, with a possible D match to TRBD1 (5 bases). The CDR3 consists of 18 residues. The germline CDR1 and CDR2 sequences are MDHEN and SYDVKM. Trimming pared 8 bases from V and 3 bases from J, leaving 26 bases between. The CDR3, as DNA: TGTGCCAGCGCCCAGATTGGGGCAATAGTATCAATCAATCAGCCCCAGCATTTT. Residues: CASAQIGAIVSINQPQHF.

This sequence joins TRBV15 and TRBJ1-4; no reliable D call. The CDR3 has 16 amino acids. With 2 bases removed from V and 7 bases from J, the gap between germline ends came to 17 bases. Per the germline V gene, CDR1 is LNHNV and CDR2 is YYDKDF (reference sequence). CDR3 DNA sequence: TGTGCCACCAGCAGATCCCTAACGGGAAGCGGTGAAAAACTGTTTTTT. This codes for CATSRSLTGSGEKLFF.

The CDR3 DNA sequence: TGTGCCAGCAGTTATTTAAGAGGTGCCACGCAGTATTTT. It encodes CASSYLRGATQYF. The J gene is TRBJ2-3, the V gene TRBV6-5; D not resolved. V was clipped by 3 bases and J by 9 bases, with 13 bases between them. The CDR3 is made up of 13 amino acids. CDR1 is MNHEY and CDR2 is SVGAGI in the germline V gene.

The rearrangement links TRBV27 to TRBJ2-6, with 10 nucleotides matching TRBD1. V shed 6 bases, J shed 4 bases, and the junction held 9 bases outside the gene matches. The CDR3 runs 17 residues. Germline CDR1 is MNHEY and CDR2 is SMNVEV (reference sequence). The CDR3, as DNA: TGTGCCAGCAGGGCGACAGGGGGCCTAATCGGGGCCAACGTCCTGACTTTC. Its translation is CASRATGGLIGANVLTF.

This chain joins TRBV10-2 and TRBJ2-3; TRBD2 aligns across 7 bases. V dropped 6 bases and J dropped 5; count of bases not matched to a gene: 11. Germline CDR1 WSHSY, CDR2 SAAADI. CDR3 length: 15 amino acids. CDR3 protein: CASRSTSLMGDTQYF. The CDR3 DNA reads as TGCGCCAGCAGGTCGACTAGCCTGATGGGAGATACGCAGTATTTT.

CDR3 protein: CASSSQRDSYEQYF. The CDR3 coding sequence is TGTGCCAGCAGCTCCCAGCGGGACTCCTACGAGCAGTACTTC. V gene TRBV5-6 combines with J gene TRBJ2-7, with 7 bases that match TRBD2. CDR3 length equals 14 residues. V dropped 3 bases and J dropped 0; count of bases not matched to a gene: 3. Germline CDR1 and CDR2: SGHDT and YYEEEE.

This chain uses TRBV3-1 (or the pseudogene TRBV3-2) with TRBJ1-3, with D tentatively TRBD1 (5 bases). Trimming left V 4 bases short and J 0 bases short, with 16 bases between. This CDR3 has 17 amino acids. CDR1 and CDR2 from the germline V gene are LGHDT and YNNKEL (reference sequence). DNA of the CDR3: TGTGCCAGCAGCCTAAAGGGACGGACGTACTCTGGAAACACCATATATTTT. Protein product: CASSLKGRTYSGNTIYF.

The chain employs TRBV5-1 and TRBJ2-7; no reliable D call. V lost 2 bases to trimming and J lost 4 bases, with 7 bases between them. Germline V CDR1 and CDR2: SGHRS, YFSETQ. The CDR3 has 12 residues. The CDR3 DNA is TGCGCCAGCAGCTTTGACATTTACGAGCAGTACTTC. Translation gives CASSFDIYEQYF.

The CDR3 coding sequence is TGTGCCAGCAGTTTTCGGGACTATGGCTACACCTTC. Protein product: CASSFRDYGYTF. The rearrangement joins TRBV28 to TRBJ1-2, with D unclear. CDR3 size: 12 residues. The germline V gene has CDR1 MDHEN and CDR2 SYDVKM. V gave up 3 bases and J gave up 3 bases, with 5 bases separating them.

This chain links TRBV7-9 with TRBJ2-1; the match to TRBD2 covers 9 bases. V was clipped by 5 bases and J by 9 bases; unmatched bases: 11. The CDR3 runs to 15 residues. From germline, CDR1 is SEHNR and CDR2 FQNEAQ (reference sequence). The CDR3 bases are TGTGCCAGCAGCCCTCCGGGCGGGAGGGCCAGTGAGCAGTTCTTC. It specifies CASSPPGGRASEQFF.

This clone was recorded a few times. This chain uses TRBV7-8 with TRBJ2-5, with 10 bases lining up with TRBD2. Germline CDR1 is SGHVS and CDR2 is FQNEAQ. With V trimmed by 3 bases and J by 2 bases, 3 bases remained unmatched. This CDR3 spans 15 amino acids. The CDR3 nucleotides read TGTGCCAGCAGCTTGGGACTAGCGACTCAAGAGACCCAGTACTTC. This gives the protein CASSLGLATQETQYF. Looking up the rest from reference TRBV7-8 and TRBJ2-5 gives the full variable domain: GAGVSQSPRYKVAKRGQDVALRCDPISGHVSLFWYQQALGQGPEFLTYFQNEAQLDKSGLPSDRFFAERPEGSVSTLKIQRTQQEDSAVYLCASSLGLATQETQYFGPGTRLLVL.

This chain connects TRBV11-2 to TRBJ2-1; a possible D gene is TRBD2 (5 bases). V lost 3 bases to trimming and J lost 10 bases, with 10 bases between them. Looked up from germline, CDR1 is SGHAT and CDR2 is FQNNGV. The CDR3 contains 12 residues. CDR3 DNA: TGTGCCAGCAGCTTTCGGACGGGGGAGCAGTTCTTC. It specifies CASSFRTGEQFF.

V gene TRBV11-2 combines with J gene TRBJ2-1, with a tentative D call TRBD2 (6 bases). Trimming took 2 bases from V and 6 from J, leaving 14 bases between them. Germline CDR1 reads SGHAT; CDR2 reads FQNNGV. CDR3 length equals 15 residues. In DNA form, the CDR3 reads TGTGCCAGCAGCTTATACGGGGGTGAGACCAATGAGCAGTTCTTC. Amino acid sequence: CASSLYGGETNEQFF.

This sequence joins TRBV27 and TRBJ1-2; D unresolved. The CDR3 length is 13 residues. V was clipped by 4 bases and J by 1 base, with 7 bases between them. Germline-derived CDR1 and CDR2 are MNHEY and SMNVEV (reference sequence). CDR3 nucleotide sequence: TGTGCCAGCAGTTCTCCGAATAACTATGGCTACACCTTC. Amino acids: CASSSPNNYGYTF.

V is TRBV27 and J is TRBJ1-1; D is uncertain. CDR3 length: 14 amino acids. CDR1 MNHEY and CDR2 SMNVEV come from the germline V gene (reference sequence). The V end was cut by 4 bases, the J end by 4 bases, with 13 bases between. The CDR3 coding sequence is TGTGCCAGCAGTTGGAGTTTACACGGCACTGAAGCTTTCTTT. Protein sequence: CASSWSLHGTEAFF.

This clone has more than one count but fewer than ten. This chain connects TRBV7-8 to TRBJ1-5; maybe TRBD1 (5 bases). Between the trimmed V and J ends, which lost 5 bases and 5 bases, there was a span of 16 bases. The CDR3 is made up of 15 amino acids. The germline CDR1 and CDR2 sequences are SGHVS and FQNEAQ. The CDR3 region has the DNA TGTGCCAGCAGCCTATTGGGGCGGGTGGATCAGCCCCAGCATTTT. Translation gives CASSLLGRVDQPQHF.

J is TRBJ1-3 and V is TRBV19; a possible D gene is TRBD1 (5 bases). Germline CDR1 is LNHDA and CDR2 is SQIVND (reference sequence). This CDR3 has 15 residues. The V end lost 1 base, the J end lost 5 bases, and 12 bases lay between the germline ends. The CDR3 DNA sequence: TGTGCCAGTAGTATAGGGGACGGAGCCAGAAACACCATATATTTT. Amino acid sequence: CASSIGDGARNTIYF.

The rearrangement joins TRBV7-9 to TRBJ2-7; tentatively, D is TRBD2 (6 bases). This CDR3 comprises 14 residues. V lost 2 bases and J 6 bases, leaving 14 bases between the germline ends. The germline CDR1 and CDR2 sequences are SEHNR and FQNEAQ (reference sequence). This chain's CDR3 is CASSLTSVGGEQYF. Here the CDR3 DNA reads TGTGCCAGCAGCTTAACCTCCGTGGGGGGCGAGCAGTACTTC.

The chain combines TRBV14 with TRBJ1-6; D not resolved. CDR3 size: 16 residues. Looked up from germline, CDR1 is SGHDN and CDR2 is FVKESK. The V gene lost 0 bases and the J gene lost 13 bases, with 19 bases spanning the gap. CDR3 in DNA: TGTGCCAGCAGCCAAGATTCTAACCGGCTCGCCTTCCCCCTCCACTTT. Amino acids: CASSQDSNRLAFPLHF.

The rearrangement links TRBV4-2 to TRBJ1-2; D not resolved. V was shortened by 0 bases and J by 4 bases, with 18 bases between the two germline ends. CDR1 and CDR2 (germline): LGHNA, YNFKEQ. The CDR3 is 17 amino acids. The CDR3 nucleotides read TGTGCCAGCAGCCAAGACGGTAGGGCACAGTCTAGCTATGGCTACACCTTC. Translating it yields CASSQDGRAQSSYGYTF.